This record covers a single TCR beta chain. The data were obtained in a study of siplizumab effects on memory and regulatory T cells. Method: immunoSEQ multiplex PCR; TCRdb's copy keeps in-frame clones and lacks some. The sample has under 95,000 clones, approximately 95% seen once. The CDR3 spans 14 residues. V shed 4 bases and J shed 7 bases, with 17 bases lying between them. In germline, CDR1 is SGHDT, CDR2 YYEEEE. The receptor comes from a human donor in good health. The rearrangement links TRBV5-6 to TRBJ1-2; D gene ambiguous. The sequenced sample consisted of non-Treg CD4+ T cells sorted from blood. This chain's CDR3 is CASSPVSARGGYTF. Here the CDR3 DNA reads TGTGCCAGCAGCCCTGTTTCCGCCCGGGGTGGCTACACCTTC.